This T cell receptor beta chain was identified during a study of metastatic and nonmetastatic thyroid tumors. Overall study context: A comparison of repertoires was made across blood and tumor or nodule tissue from malignant and benign thyroid patients.

Germline CDR1 reads MNHNY; CDR2 reads SVGAGI (reference sequence). The CDR3 sequence is 14 residues long. Trimming took 3 bases from V and 2 from J, leaving 10 bases between them. Overall study results and limits: Significantly higher TCR beta diversity was reportedly seen in malignant thyroid tumors than benign nodules, in blood and tumor.

Thyroid surgery had not been preceded by any treatment in any patient. This clone is deemed medium-sized. Its antigen is currently unknown. As processed by the authors: For papillary thyroid cancer, a distant-metastasis classifier was constructed from CDR3 differences observed across clinicopathological groups. Via MiXCR, TCRdb re-called the PCR reads. Clone size and V and J calls follow TCRdb, not the original study. The table records about 37,000 clones, roughly 12% of them present only once. The sample taken for sequencing was blood. The chain is built from TRBV6-6 and TRBJ1-2; unclear D gene. The receptor was isolated from a female donor with papillary thyroid cancer or a benign thyroid nodule (not recorded which). Some clones in this sample may be carry-over from other donors' samples. The CDR3, as DNA: TGTGCCAGCAGTTATGCTCCGGAAAACTATGGCTACACCTTC. It translates to CASSYAPENYGYTF.